The 8 T cell receptor beta chains reported below all come from one sample, sequenced in a study of blood T cell repertoires in COVID-19. Profiled with immunoSEQ multiplex PCR; TCRdb holds only in-frame clones, not every one. Among about 210,000 clones listed, about 78% were seen once. Sequencing input: peripheral blood. These receptors originate from a woman in her 70s with acute or convalescent COVID-19.

The V gene is TRBV3-1 (or the pseudogene TRBV3-2), the J gene TRBJ1-1; D uncertain. Germline V gene lookup returns CDR1 LGHDT and CDR2 YNNKEL (reference sequence). V dropped 1 base and J dropped 1 base, with 7 bases sitting between them. CDR3 length: 14 amino acids. CDR3 in DNA: TGTGCCAGCAGCCAAGCCGGAGCGAACACTGAAGCTTTCTTT. Translating it yields CASSQAGANTEAFF.

The rearrangement uses TRBV5-1 and TRBJ2-5, with D possibly being TRBD1 (5 bases). Trimming cost V 2 bases and J 2 bases, with 10 bases left between them. From germline, CDR1 is SGHRS and CDR2 YFSETQ. CDR3 length: 14 residues. CDR3 sequence (DNA): TGCGCCAGCAGCTTTATAACAGGTCAAGAGACCCAGTACTTC. Translating it yields CASSFITGQETQYF.

This clone has more than one count but fewer than ten. This chain joins TRBV6-5 and TRBJ2-1, with D maybe TRBD1 (6 bases). This CDR3 spans 12 amino acids. Germline values: CDR1 MNHEY, CDR2 SVGAGI. Trimming took off 9 bases at V and 10 bases at J, with 16 bases between the two ends. CDR3 nucleotides: TGTGCCAGTGCTAACAGGGTCGAAGAGCAGTTCTTC. This encodes CASANRVEEQFF.

The chain combines TRBV3-1 (or the pseudogene TRBV3-2) with TRBJ1-3, with D tentatively TRBD1 (6 bases). The germline gives CDR1 LGHDT, CDR2 YNNKEL (reference sequence). The CDR3 loop spans 16 amino acids. The V gene lost 1 base and the J gene lost 4 bases, with 14 bases spanning the gap. CDR3 residues: CASSQVQGLGGNTIYF. CDR3 bases: TGTGCCAGCAGCCAAGTTCAGGGGCTAGGAGGAAACACCATATATTTT.

The V and J genes are TRBV5-1 and TRBJ1-2; no clear D. Trimming left V 4 bases short and J 8 bases short, with 18 bases between. Germline V CDR1 and CDR2: SGHRS, YFSETQ. This CDR3 region has 14 residues. CDR3 amino acids: CASSLEDSRRGYTF. CDR3 in DNA: TGCGCCAGCAGCCTTGAGGACTCCCGGCGGGGCTACACCTTC.

The CDR3 protein is CASSAGASYNEQFF. CDR3 sequence (DNA): TGTGCCAGCAGCGCGGGGGCCTCCTACAATGAGCAGTTCTTC. The chain joins TRBV6-2 or TRBV6-3 to TRBJ2-1; possible D gene TRBD2, 7 bases. V was pared by 6 bases and J by 0 bases, with 9 bases between. CDR3 length equals 14 residues. Germline assignment: CDR1 MNHEY and CDR2 SVGEGT.

The genes are TRBV6-6 and TRBJ2-1, with TRBD2 identical over 7 bases. The CDR3 is 16 residues long. Germline V lookup: CDR1 MNHNY, CDR2 SVGAGI (reference sequence). After removal of 4 bases from V and 0 bases from J, the junction contained 6 bases not matched to a gene. CDR3 DNA: TGTGCCAGCAGTTCTCTAGCGGCACCCTCCTACAATGAGCAGTTCTTC. Protein product: CASSSLAAPSYNEQFF.

This chain joins TRBV19 and TRBJ1-4; 7 bases map to TRBD1. V lost 6 bases to trimming and J lost 3 bases; unmatched junction nucleotides: 4. There are 14 residues in the CDR3. CDR1 is LNHDA, CDR2 SQIVND, per germline (reference sequence). The CDR3 loop is CASSHQGANEKLFF. The CDR3 nucleotides read TGTGCCAGTAGCCACCAGGGGGCTAATGAAAAACTGTTTTTT.